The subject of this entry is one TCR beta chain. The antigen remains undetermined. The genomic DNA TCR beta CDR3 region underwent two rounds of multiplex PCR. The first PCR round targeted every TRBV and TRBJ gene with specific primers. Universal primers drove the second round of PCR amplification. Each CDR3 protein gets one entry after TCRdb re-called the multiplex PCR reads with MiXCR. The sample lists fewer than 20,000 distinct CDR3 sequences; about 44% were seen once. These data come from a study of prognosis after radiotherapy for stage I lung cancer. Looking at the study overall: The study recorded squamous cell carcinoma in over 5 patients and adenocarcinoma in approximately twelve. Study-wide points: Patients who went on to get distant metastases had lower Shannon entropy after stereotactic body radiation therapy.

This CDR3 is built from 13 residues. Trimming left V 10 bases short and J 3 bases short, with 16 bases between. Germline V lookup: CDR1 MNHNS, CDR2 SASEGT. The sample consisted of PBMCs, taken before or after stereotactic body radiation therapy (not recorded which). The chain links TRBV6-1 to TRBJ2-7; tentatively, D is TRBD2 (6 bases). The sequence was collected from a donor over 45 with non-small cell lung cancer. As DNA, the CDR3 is TGTGCCATCAGCATGGCGGGAAACTACGAGCAGTACTTC. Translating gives CAISMAGNYEQYF.